This TCR beta chain was observed in a study of cytomegalovirus exposure and HLA in healthy donors. At the level of the study: Of the donors genotyped, a few hundred in all, about 81% fell in the Caucasian-associated ancestry cluster.

PCR involved 60 Vbeta and 13 Jbeta primers. Here immunoSEQ multiplex PCR was the method, and the copy in TCRdb shows in-frame clones only, minus some. The sample yields about 170,000 clones, roughly 80% seen once. V was trimmed by 5 bases and J by 2 bases, leaving 13 bases between them. This CDR3 is built from 14 residues. Germline lookup yields CDR1 SGHVS and CDR2 FQNEAQ. The sequence derives from a male donor in good health and CMV-seronegative. The chain is built from TRBV7-8 and TRBJ2-7; D is uncertain. Specimen: PBMCs. The CDR3 here is CASSAQSMPYEQYF. In nucleotides, the CDR3 is TGTGCCAGCAGCGCTCAGTCCATGCCCTACGAGCAGTACTTC.